Presented here are 18 T cell receptor beta chains from one specimen sequenced in a study of T cell responses to AZD1222 COVID-19 vaccine (dated by TCRdb to about 2021). To prepare the library, the immunoSEQ multiplex PCR assay was applied. TCRdb took over this immuneACCESS table, retaining in-frame rearrangements with V and J assigned. Such tables are incomplete; in checked studies, under half of the missing clones stem from an unresolved V gene, and the remainder is unexplained. In this sample the table shows roughly 100,000 clones, 90% of which occur a single time. 5% to 5.5% of the sample is in the top ten clones. Taken with the paper, the label for time point translates to: baseline before first vaccination. The sample in question was peripheral blood, obtained on day 0 of AZD1222 vaccination. Source of these receptors: an adult in good health.

V gene TRBV5-1 combines with J gene TRBJ1-4; D is ambiguous. The CDR3 has 14 residues. The germline V and J ends were trimmed by 4 bases and 0 bases, with 7 bases remaining between them. Germline loops: CDR1 SGHRS, CDR2 YFSETQ. The CDR3, as DNA: TGCGCCAGCAGCAGACACTCAACTAATGAAAAACTGTTTTTT. Amino acids: CASSRHSTNEKLFF. The full variable domain, rest sourced from reference TRBV5-1 and TRBJ1-4, is KAGVTQTPRYLIKTRGQQVTLSCSPISGHRSVSWYQQTPGQGLQFLFEYFSETQRNKGNFPGRFSGRQFSNSRSEMNVSTLELGDSALYLCASSRHSTNEKLFFGSGTQLSVL.

The chain couples TRBV27 to TRBJ1-4; no clear D gene. V gave up 4 bases and J gave up 8 bases, with 17 bases separating them. The length of the CDR3 is 15 residues. CDR1 and CDR2 (germline): MNHEY, SMNVEV (reference sequence). Here the CDR3 reads CASSSSGLLREKLFF. DNA for the CDR3: TGTGCCAGCAGTTCATCCGGGCTTCTGAGAGAAAAACTGTTTTTT.

The chain recombines TRBV24-1 with TRBJ2-3, with D perhaps assigned TRBD1 or TRBD2 (5 bases each). V lost 3 bases and J 0 bases, leaving 9 bases between the germline ends. The CDR3 contains 15 residues. Germline V gene lookup returns CDR1 KGHDR and CDR2 SFDVKD. CDR3 loop: CATSDRDGSTDTQYF. The CDR3 coding sequence is TGTGCCACCAGTGATCGGGACGGGAGCACAGATACGCAGTATTTT.

The V call is TRBV3-1 (or the pseudogene TRBV3-2), the J call TRBJ1-2; no definite D call. The CDR3 sequence is 12 residues long. Trimming removed 1 base from V and 3 bases from J, with 3 bases in between. Germline values: CDR1 LGHDT, CDR2 YNNKEL (reference sequence). In nucleotides, the CDR3 is TGTGCCAGCAGCCAAGGTGACTATGGCTACACCTTC. Amino acids: CASSQGDYGYTF.

This chain connects TRBV24-1 to TRBJ1-2, with unresolved D. The germline CDR1 and CDR2 sequences are KGHDR and SFDVKD. The CDR3 has 12 residues. Deletions cut 3 bases from V and 2 bases from J, with 3 bases between. The CDR3, as DNA: TGTGCCACCAGTGATGGAAACTATGGCTACACCTTC. It specifies CATSDGNYGYTF.

The CDR3, as DNA: TGTGCCAGCAGCCTGAACACCGGGGCCTATAATGAAAAACTGTTTTTT. Protein product: CASSLNTGAYNEKLFF. The V call is TRBV5-8, the J call TRBJ1-4; D perhaps matches TRBD1 (5 bases). This CDR3 has 16 residues. Per germline, CDR1 SGHTS and CDR2 YDEGEE. Trimming took off 4 bases at V and 4 bases at J, with 17 bases between the two ends.

This chain joins TRBV28 and TRBJ1-1; TRBD1 agrees at 8 bases. Germline V lookup: CDR1 MDHEN, CDR2 SYDVKM. Trimming cost V 3 bases and J 2 bases; bases outside gene matches: 8. The CDR3 runs 16 residues. The CDR3 region is CASSFTPGQVNTEAFF. DNA of the CDR3: TGTGCCAGCAGTTTCACTCCGGGACAGGTAAACACTGAAGCTTTCTTT.

This clone appeared once. The rearrangement joins TRBV5-5 to TRBJ1-1, with TRBD1 matching over 7 bases. This CDR3 has 14 amino acids. J lost 1 base, V lost 3 bases, and 3 bases had no gene match. Per germline, CDR1 SGHKS and CDR2 YYEKEE (reference sequence). CDR3 amino acids: CASSWGTENTEAFF. In DNA, the CDR3 is TGTGCCAGCAGCTGGGGGACAGAGAACACTGAAGCTTTCTTT.

The chain employs TRBV5-4 and TRBJ2-7, with 8 positions matching TRBD2. In germline, CDR1 is SGHNT, CDR2 YYREEE (reference sequence). J lost 6 bases, V lost 1 base, and 9 bases had no gene match. This CDR3 region has 15 residues. CDR3 coding DNA: TGTGCCAGCAGCTTGCCGGGGGGGGAGGGCCGCGAGCAGTACTTC. It specifies CASSLPGGEGREQYF.

CDR3 loop: CASSLDQGEQYF. In DNA, the CDR3 is TGTGCCAGCAGCTTAGATCAAGGCGAGCAGTACTTC. V is TRBV11-2 and J is TRBJ2-7; D is ambiguous. The CDR3 is made up of 12 amino acids. CDR1 SGHAT and CDR2 FQNNGV come from the germline V gene. Trimming took 0 bases from V and 6 from J, leaving 6 bases between them.

The V and J genes are TRBV7-2 and TRBJ2-3, with 11 bases fitting TRBD2. The germline CDR1 and CDR2 sequences are SGHTA and FQGNSA. The junction had 2 bases not matched to a gene; V was cut back by 5 bases and J by 1 base. This CDR3 spans 15 amino acids. The CDR3 DNA reads as TGTGCCAGCAGCGGACTAGCGGGCCGCACAGATACGCAGTATTTT. Amino acids: CASSGLAGRTDTQYF.

This sequence joins TRBV18 and TRBJ1-1, with D uncertain. The length of the CDR3 is 13 residues. Per germline, CDR1 KGHSH and CDR2 LQKENI. Trimming stripped 2 bases from V and 1 base from J, with 5 bases between. In DNA, the CDR3 is TGTGCCAGCTCACCAGTGTCGAACACTGAAGCTTTCTTT. It encodes CASSPVSNTEAFF.

The chain links TRBV4-3 to TRBJ1-3; D perhaps matches TRBD1 (5 bases). The CDR3 spans 15 residues. Per germline, CDR1 LGHNA and CDR2 YSLEER. Trimming removed 3 bases at V and 2 bases at J, with 11 bases between. This chain's CDR3 is CASSQGREAGNTIYF. In DNA form, the CDR3 reads TGCGCCAGCAGCCAGGGCAGGGAGGCTGGAAACACCATATATTTT.

This clone was picked up a small number of times. The chain carries TRBV5-1 and TRBJ2-7; 13 nucleotides line up with TRBD2. Germline lookup yields CDR1 SGHRS and CDR2 YFSETQ. The length of the CDR3 is 15 residues. V was pared by 4 bases and J by 5 bases, with 6 bases of the junction left unmatched. CDR3 amino acids: CASSTTSGGIHEQYF. CDR3 in DNA: TGCGCCAGCAGCACGACTAGCGGGGGGATCCACGAGCAGTACTTC. The full variable domain, in which reference TRBV5-1 and TRBJ2-7 provide the parts outside the CDR3, is KAGVTQTPRYLIKTRGQQVTLSCSPISGHRSVSWYQQTPGQGLQFLFEYFSETQRNKGNFPGRFSGRQFSNSRSEMNVSTLELGDSALYLCASSTTSGGIHEQYFGPGTRLTVT.

This clone was found a few times. The V and J genes are TRBV4-1 and TRBJ2-4; the D gene could be TRBD1 or TRBD2 (5 bases each). The CDR3 loop spans 14 amino acids. V shed 1 base and J shed 6 bases, with 10 bases lying between them. CDR1 is MGHRA and CDR2 is YSYEKL in the germline V gene. CDR3 sequence (DNA): TGCGCCAGCAGCCAAGCTGAGGGGTTAAACATTCAGTACTTC. Translation gives CASSQAEGLNIQYF.

This chain links TRBV2 with TRBJ2-7; either TRBD1 or TRBD2 may fit D (6 bases each). Germline CDR1 SNHLY, CDR2 FYNNEI. V dropped 4 bases and J dropped 6 bases, with 10 bases sitting between them. The CDR3 extends over 12 amino acids. The CDR3 loop reads CASSVGGSEQYF. CDR3 nucleotides: TGTGCCAGCAGTGTGGGGGGCAGCGAGCAGTACTTC.

The rearrangement links TRBV28 to TRBJ1-1, with D possibly being TRBD1 (6 bases). CDR1 and CDR2 (germline): MDHEN, SYDVKM. V lost 7 bases, J lost 8 bases, and 11 bases lay in between. CDR3 length: 11 residues. CDR3 sequence: CASTMGTEAFF. For the CDR3, the DNA is TGTGCCAGCACCATGGGGACAGAAGCTTTCTTT.

The CDR3 region is CASSQEQGNNEQFF. The CDR3 DNA reads TGTGCCAGCAGCCAGGAACAGGGCAACAATGAGCAGTTCTTC. V and J are TRBV3-1 (or the pseudogene TRBV3-2) and TRBJ2-1, with D perhaps matching TRBD1 (6 bases). The ends were cut back, 3 bases at V and 5 bases at J, with 11 bases in the middle. This CDR3 region has 14 residues. CDR1 is LGHDT and CDR2 is YNNKEL in the germline V gene (reference sequence).